This is a list of T cell receptor beta chains from one sample in a study of CD8+CD57+ T cells in acquired aplastic anemia. TCRdb redid the calling of the reads with MiXCR, one entry per CDR3 protein. The sample lists 33,000 or so distinct CDR3 sequences; around 82% were seen once. The sequenced material came from sorted CD4+, CD8+, or CD8+CD57+ T cells (not recorded which) from PBMCs. All receptors derive from a human donor in good health, serving as a control. Both conserved end residues are part of each CDR3. Each record gives: J gene, clone size, V gene, D gene, CDR3 protein, CDR3 DNA. The D gene is left open where the match is weak. Expanded clones get a size class; other rows say once, few or many, or leave the size out.

TRBJ1-6 - TRBV7-2 - CASSLEGGAPLHF TGTGCCAGCAGCTTAGAGGGGGGGGCACCCCTCCACTTT
TRBJ2-7 - TRBV11-2 TRBD2 CASSWGLAGVTYEQYF TGTGCCAGCAGCTGGGGACTAGCGGGGGTGACCTACGAGCAGTACTTC
TRBJ2-1 - TRBV5-1 - CASSLTRNRYNEQFF TGCGCCAGCAGCTTGACCCGAAATCGGTACAATGAGCAGTTCTTC
TRBJ1-1 - TRBV9 TRBD1 CASSPSYRGQNTEAFF TGTGCCAGCAGCCCCTCCTACAGGGGGCAAAACACTGAAGCTTTCTTT
TRBJ2-5 - TRBV9 - CAGSTTTYQETQYF TGTGCCGGCAGCACGACAACTTACCAAGAGACCCAGTACTTC
TRBJ2-5 - TRBV29-1 - CSVPQGNQETQYF TGCAGCGTTCCCCAGGGAAACCAAGAGACCCAGTACTTC
TRBJ1-1 - TRBV6-7 TRBD1 CASSYTGGQGTEAFF TGTGCCAGCAGTTACACCGGAGGACAGGGGACTGAAGCTTTCTTT
TRBJ1-6 - TRBV9 - CASSEGGENSPLHF TGTGCCAGCAGCGAGGGGGGGGAAAATTCACCCCTCCACTTT
TRBJ1-2 - TRBV24-1 TRBD1 CATSDLGQDRVYGYTF TGTGCCACCAGTGATTTGGGGCAGGACAGGGTCTATGGCTACACCTTC
TRBJ1-4 - TRBV11-3 - CASSPGRATNEKLFF TGTGCCAGCAGTCCGGGGCGGGCAACTAATGAAAAACTGTTTTTT
TRBJ2-3 - TRBV27 - CASSLRRARYTQYF TGTGCCAGCAGTCTCCGTCGGGCTAGGTACACGCAGTATTTT
TRBJ2-7 - TRBV15 TRBD2 CATSREEGGSLEQYF TGTGCCACCAGCAGAGAGGAGGGCGGGAGTCTCGAGCAGTACTTC
TRBJ1-2 - TRBV20-1 TRBD1 CSARDWQGAYGYTF TGCAGTGCTAGAGATTGGCAGGGGGCATATGGCTACACCTTC
TRBJ2-7 - TRBV9 TRBD2 CASSVLAGAYEQYF TGTGCCAGCAGCGTGCTAGCGGGAGCCTACGAGCAGTACTTC
TRBJ2-1 - TRBV25-1 TRBD1 CASSGRGLSYNEQFF TGTGCCAGCAGTGGCAGGGGGCTGTCCTACAATGAGCAGTTCTTC
TRBJ1-5 - TRBV10-2 - CASTPDSNQPQHF TGCGCCAGCACCCCGGACAGCAATCAGCCCCAGCATTTT
TRBJ2-3 few TRBV7-7 - CASSLSGTDTQYF TGTGCCAGCAGCCTTAGCGGCACAGATACGCAGTATTTT
TRBJ1-1 - TRBV19 - CASSSGDGVINTEAFF TGTGCCAGTAGTTCTGGGGACGGAGTCATCAACACTGAAGCTTTCTTT
TRBJ1-5 - TRBV9 - CASSGDSNQPQHF TGTGCCAGCAGCGGGGACAGCAATCAGCCCCAGCATTTT
TRBJ2-1 - TRBV10-3 TRBD2 CAISESRGTSSYYNEQFF TGTGCCATCAGTGAGTCGAGAGGGACTAGCTCTTACTACAATGAGCAGTTCTTC
TRBJ1-6 - TRBV9 TRBD1 CACSVGGQNSLLHF TGTGCCTGCAGCGTAGGGGGACAGAATTCACTCCTCCACTTT
TRBJ2-7 medium-sized TRBV11-3 - CASSTTPSYEQYF TGTGCCAGCAGCACTACACCCTCCTACGAGCAGTACTTC
TRBJ1-3 - TRBV5-1 TRBD1 CASSLEGQGAPGNTIYF TGCGCCAGCAGCTTGGAGGGACAGGGGGCCCCAGGGAACACCATATATTTT
TRBJ2-3 - TRBV2 - CASSDPGVSTQYF TGTGCCAGCAGTGATCCGGGAGTTTCTACGCAGTATTTT
TRBJ1-2 many TRBV14 - CASSQGLGGAYGYTF TGTGCCAGCAGCCAAGGCCTCGGGGGGGCCTATGGCTACACCTTC
TRBJ2-7 - TRBV12-3/TRBV12-4 - CASRKDGRLTDEQYF TGTGCCAGCAGGAAGGACGGACGGCTGACCGACGAGCAGTACTTC
TRBJ1-1 - TRBV2 TRBD1 CASSEIRQGRAFF TGTGCCAGCAGCGAAATACGACAGGGGCGAGCTTTCTTT
TRBJ2-2 - TRBV25-1 - CASSELEGDTGELFF TGTGCCAGCAGTGAATTGGAGGGAGACACCGGGGAGCTGTTTTTT
TRBJ1-2 - TRBV19 TRBD1 CASSMMRTGDRDGYTF TGTGCCAGTAGTATGATGAGGACAGGGGATCGCGATGGCTACACCTTC
TRBJ2-3 - TRBV15 TRBD1 CATSRDRDSFTDTQYF TGTGCCACCAGCAGAGATAGGGACAGTTTCACAGATACGCAGTATTTT
TRBJ1-1 - TRBV29-1 - CSVEREPAEAFF TGCAGCGTTGAAAGGGAACCGGCTGAAGCTTTCTTT
TRBJ2-5 few TRBV10-3 TRBD2 CAIKLAGGETQYF TGTGCCATCAAACTAGCGGGGGGTGAGACCCAGTACTTC
TRBJ2-2 - TRBV24-1 - CATSEGYQENTGELFF TGTGCCACCAGTGAAGGCTACCAGGAGAACACCGGGGAGCTGTTTTTT
TRBJ2-7 - TRBV24-1 TRBD2 CATSDPASGGYEQYF TGTGCCACCAGTGACCCGGCTAGCGGGGGCTACGAGCAGTACTTC
TRBJ2-3 - TRBV2 - CASSSQGDTQYF TGTGCCAGCAGCAGTCAGGGGGATACGCAGTATTTT
TRBJ2-2 - TRBV2 TRBD1 CASSGGQVNTGELFF TGTGCCAGCAGTGGCGGACAGGTTAACACCGGGGAGCTGTTTTTT
TRBJ1-5 few TRBV10-3 - CAISETGNQPQHF TGTGCCATCAGTGAGACGGGGAATCAGCCCCAGCATTTT
TRBJ1-2 - TRBV7-9 - CATEFNGLYGYTF TGTGCCACCGAGTTTAACGGCCTCTATGGCTACACCTTC
TRBJ2-3 - TRBV12-3/TRBV12-4 - CASSFGVSTDTQYF TGTGCCAGCAGTTTTGGGGTTAGCACAGATACGCAGTATTTT
TRBJ1-5 - TRBV9 - CASRGGQSNQPQHF TGTGCCAGCAGAGGGGGTCAGAGCAATCAGCCCCAGCATTTT
TRBJ2-7 - TRBV7-2 - CASSSFQGYEQYF TGTGCCAGCAGCTCCTTCCAGGGATACGAGCAGTACTTC
TRBJ1-2 - TRBV10-3 - CAISEGETENGYTF TGTGCCATCAGTGAGGGTGAGACAGAAAATGGCTACACCTTC
TRBJ1-1 - TRBV20-1 TRBD1 CSAEGQGGTEAFF TGCAGTGCGGAAGGACAGGGAGGCACTGAAGCTTTCTTT
TRBJ2-1 - TRBV2 TRBD1 CASSRTGVLNEQFF TGTGCCAGCAGCCGGACAGGGGTTCTCAATGAGCAGTTCTTC
TRBJ2-7 - TRBV24-1 TRBD2 CATSVPGRGEQYF TGTGCCACCAGTGTACCCGGGAGGGGAGAGCAGTACTTC
TRBJ1-5 medium-sized TRBV11-2 - CASSFGPADQPQHF TGTGCCAGCAGCTTTGGACCTGCAGATCAGCCCCAGCATTTT
TRBJ1-1 once TRBV7-9 TRBD1 CASSRQGPEAFF TGTGCCAGCAGCCGACAGGGTCCTGAAGCTTTCTTT
TRBJ1-2 - TRBV5-1 TRBD1 CASSLLPTGTGAYGYTF TGCGCCAGCAGCTTGTTACCAACCGGGACAGGGGCGTATGGCTACACCTTC
TRBJ1-6 - TRBV7-6 TRBD1 CASSYRSGQNNSPLHF TGTGCCAGCAGCTATCGCTCGGGACAGAATAATTCACCCCTCCACTTT
TRBJ1-5 - TRBV20-1 - CSARDDGTTNQPQHF TGCAGTGCTAGGGACGACGGGACAACTAATCAGCCCCAGCATTTT
TRBJ2-5 few TRBV10-3 - CAISDGGTETQYF TGTGCCATCAGCGACGGCGGGACAGAGACCCAGTACTTC
TRBJ1-1 - TRBV7-2 - CASSLSDNPEAFF TGTGCCAGCAGCTTATCAGACAACCCTGAAGCTTTCTTT
TRBJ1-5 - TRBV19 TRBD1 CASREDRGLDQPQHF TGTGCCAGTAGGGAGGACAGGGGCCTGGATCAGCCCCAGCATTTT